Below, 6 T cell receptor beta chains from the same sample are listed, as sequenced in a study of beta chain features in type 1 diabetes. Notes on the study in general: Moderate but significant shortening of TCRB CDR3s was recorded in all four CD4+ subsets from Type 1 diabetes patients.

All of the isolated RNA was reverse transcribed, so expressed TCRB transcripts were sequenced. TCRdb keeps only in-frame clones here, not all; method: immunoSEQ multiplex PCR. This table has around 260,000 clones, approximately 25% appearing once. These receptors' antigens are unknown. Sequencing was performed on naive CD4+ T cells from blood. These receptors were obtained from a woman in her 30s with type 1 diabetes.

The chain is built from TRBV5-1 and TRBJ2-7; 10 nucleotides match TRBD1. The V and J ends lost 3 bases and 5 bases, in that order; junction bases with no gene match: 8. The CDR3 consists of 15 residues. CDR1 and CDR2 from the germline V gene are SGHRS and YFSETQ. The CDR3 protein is CASSWPGQGNNEQYF. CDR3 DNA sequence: TGCGCCAGCAGCTGGCCGGGACAGGGGAACAACGAGCAGTACTTC.

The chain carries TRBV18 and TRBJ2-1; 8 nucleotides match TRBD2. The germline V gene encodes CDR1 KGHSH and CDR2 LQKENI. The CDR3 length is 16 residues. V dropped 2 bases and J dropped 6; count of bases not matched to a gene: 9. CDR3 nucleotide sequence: TGTGCCAGCTCACCAACCGGGACTAGTCGTGGCAATGAGCAGTTCTTC. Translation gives CASSPTGTSRGNEQFF.

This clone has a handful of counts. The DNA for the CDR3 is TGTGCCAGCAGTGCCGGGGGGGCGCAGTACTTC. This codes for CASSAGGAQYF. J is TRBJ2-7 and V is TRBV25-1; TRBD2 aligns across 8 bases. CDR1 MGHDK and CDR2 SYGVNS come from the germline V gene. The junction had 2 bases not matched to a gene; V was cut back by 4 bases and J by 9 bases. The length of the CDR3 is 11 residues.

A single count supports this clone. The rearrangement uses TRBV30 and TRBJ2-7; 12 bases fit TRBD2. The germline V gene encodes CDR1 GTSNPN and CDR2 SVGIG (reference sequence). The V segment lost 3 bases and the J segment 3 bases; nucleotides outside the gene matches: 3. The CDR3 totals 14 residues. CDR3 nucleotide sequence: TGTGCCTGGAGGGGACTAGCGGGCCACTACGAGCAGTACTTC. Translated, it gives CAWRGLAGHYEQYF.

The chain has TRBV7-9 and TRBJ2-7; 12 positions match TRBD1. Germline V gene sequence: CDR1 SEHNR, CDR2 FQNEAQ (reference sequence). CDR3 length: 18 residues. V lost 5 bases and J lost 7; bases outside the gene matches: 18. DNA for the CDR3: TGTGCCAGCAGCCGTCAGTACTCCACGGGACAGGGGGCGCAGGAGCAGTACTTC. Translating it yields CASSRQYSTGQGAQEQYF.

CDR3 sequence reads: CAWSVGVVETQYF. CDR3 nucleotide sequence: TGTGCCTGGAGTGTCGGGGTGGTAGAGACCCAGTACTTC. The chain is built from TRBV30 and TRBJ2-5; maybe TRBD2 (5 bases). This CDR3 spans 13 amino acids. The V gene's germline CDR1 is GTSNPN and CDR2 SVGIG (reference sequence). The ends were cut back, 0 bases at V and 4 bases at J, with 9 bases in the middle.